A single T cell receptor beta chain is shown here with its context. Its antigen is not yet known. No clone much larger than this one lies a single base away; base qualities are absent. The hyperthyroidism patients were between 18 and 65 years old and newly diagnosed, with a disease duration of less than 2 months. Exclusion was applied to patients with uncontrolled infections, other autoimmune diseases, pregnancy or lactation. Diagnoses relied on clinical symptoms, serum thyroxine and TRAb, thyroid ultrasound and orbital computed tomography. For progressor patients, blood was drawn at the first diagnosis of hyperthyroidism, before any ophthalmopathy symptoms had appeared. PBMCs were separated from around 9.1 ml of fresh peripheral blood using Ficoll-Paque density gradient centrifugation. Progressor patients were first diagnosed with Graves' hyperthyroidism and then developed ophthalmopathy during follow-up. Total RNA was extracted with Trizol reagent, and quality was checked on an Agilent 2100 Bioanalyzer.

TCR beta CDR3 regions were amplified from RNA transcripts. The first round of RT-PCR for the TCR CDR3 was performed with the HTBI primer set and the Qiagen OneStep RT-PCR kit. Libraries were constructed in a second round of multiplex PCR, after which size selection and purification were carried out. Sequencing of the libraries was done on an Illumina HiSeq2000 using paired-end 100 bp reads. The authors processed their data as follows. SOAPnuke was used to process the raw data, removing reads that contained adapters or uncalled bases, had a mean Phred below 15, or lacked an exact match to the constant primer or identifier. High-quality paired reads were merged with COPE v1.2.5, and unique nucleotide sequences were defined as clonotypes. MiTCR v1.1 was used to align clonotypes to the IMGT TRBV, TRBD and TRBJ reference segments. Only V-J combinations with frequency above 0.0001, covering approximately 99% of repertoires, were analysed. A TCS score was defined as the ratio between F50 (clonal expansion) and ExV (chaos), using BLOSUM62-based TCRdist between CDR3 peptides within each V-J. Welch's t-statistics and random forest reduced 450 to 600 V-J features to fewer than 15, which were used in a naive Bayes classifier (R e1071). Starting from the raw public reads, TCRdb applied fastp trimming at Q25, assembled clones with MiXCR and retained in-frame beta chains. Every entry covers one CDR3 protein and lists the most common genes and DNA from its rows. These V and J calls derive from TCRdb rather than the authors' analysis. This sample lists 350,000 to 450,000 distinct CDR3 sequences; 17% were detected once. The ten largest clones represent approximately 30% of the sample.

The data are from a study of T cells in Graves' hyperthyroidism and ophthalmopathy (dated by TCRdb to the late 2010s). Background for the entire study: Peripheral blood was collected at initial diagnosis, before any treatment. Prospective prediction of ophthalmopathy was tested in an independent validation cohort of 18 to 20 hyperthyroidism patients and 15 to 17 patients who later progressed to ophthalmopathy. To identify distinguishing TCR V-J signatures, a discovery cohort of around 98 patients was used, comprising approximately 40 with Graves' ophthalmopathy and 57 with stable Graves' hyperthyroidism. The paper describes TCR Vbeta CDR3 sequencing of around 130 peripheral blood samples, made up of roughly 45 ophthalmopathy patients, 70 to 75 hyperthyroidism patients and 17 progressor patients. The study also compared thyroid tissue and blood T-cell repertoires from roughly six Graves' hyperthyroidism patients. After blood sampling, hyperthyroidism patients were treated with methimazole at a starting dose of 30 mg daily, and ophthalmopathy patients were treated with high-dose intravenous methylprednisolone. The approximately 90 discovery patients were randomly split 7:3 into training and test sets. Here is what the overall study found, with its caveats: No statistical method was used to set the sample size in advance, and investigators knew the group allocation. In validation, progression to ophthalmopathy was predicted by the model with almost 71% sensitivity and 72.22% specificity, a median of approximately 6.5 months before onset. A model built on a 13 V-J signature distinguished ophthalmopathy from stable hyperthyroidism, reaching around 88% sensitivity and around 81% specificity in cross-validation and 80%/75% in testing. Most expanded thyroid clonotypes (frequency above 0.001) were also found in blood, which suggests that blood repertoires may mirror thyroid immune responses.

The CDR3 holds 14 amino acids from the cysteine to the phenylalanine. Only CDR3 DNA is held: 42 bases, read in frame from base 1. Sequences MNHNS (CDR1) and SASEGT (CDR2) are obtained from the germline V gene. Trimmed from V: 7 bases; trimmed from J: 9 bases; junction bases lacking a gene match: 14. The TCR sequence derives from a woman aged 25 to 45 with Graves' hyperthyroidism that later progressed to Graves' ophthalmopathy. This chain is built from TRBV6-1 and TRBJ2-5; the central 7 bases match TRBD1. Sequencing was done on a sample of blood. This receptor carries the CDR3 CASIPGQRSVAQYF. The DNA sequence follows: TGTGCCAGCATCCCGGGACAGCGGAGCGTCGCCCAGTACTTC.